This TCR beta chain appears in the sequencing data of a study of T cell repertoires in ileal Crohn's disease. Turning to the study itself: Surgery for a complication: stricturing in roughly 60%, penetrating in about 40%. Study-wide results and caveats: Compared with non-smokers, active smokers at surgery showed more clonal expansions. Every patient over 26.8% clonality showed endoscopic recurrence.

This clone came up once. Its target is unknown. TCRB immunosequencing input was five hundred nanograms of biopsy DNA per sample. Sequencing used immunoSEQ multiplex PCR; TCRdb keeps in-frame clones, though not all of them. The repertoire holds thousands of clones, with 75% to 90% as singletons. This CDR3 comprises 13 residues. Trimming took off 0 bases at V and 8 bases at J, with 9 bases between the two ends. The germline V gene encodes CDR1 SGHTS and CDR2 YDEGEE. The genes are TRBV5-8 and TRBJ1-5, with a weak D call TRBD1 (5 bases). The TCR was taken from an adult with Crohn's disease. Sequencing was carried out using ileal tissue. CDR3 loop: CASSLEGRKPQHF. CDR3 sequence (DNA): TGTGCCAGCAGCTTGGAGGGGAGGAAGCCCCAGCATTTT.